This TCR beta chain appears in the sequencing data of a study of T cells in narcolepsy (dated by TCRdb to between 2017 and 2018). Broadly, across the study: Patients with narcolepsy type 1 or type 2 (NT1, NT2) and healthy control donors were enrolled in the study. The study sought autoreactive T cells targeting hypocretin neuron self-antigens (hypocretin, TRIB2) in narcolepsy patients, using TCR Vbeta sequencing to track clonotypes in blood and CSF.

V is pruned by 6 bases and J by 4 bases, leaving 9 bases of the junction without a gene match. The CDR3 spans 16 residues, from the cysteine through the phenylalanine. The read is trimmed to its CDR3 DNA, 48 bases read in frame from base 1. In the germline V gene, CDR1 corresponds to SGHTA and CDR2 to FQGNSA. Preparation of the library involved the immunoSEQ multiplex PCR assay. The table comes from immuneACCESS by way of TCRdb, which keeps in-frame sequences with V and J called. Part of the clones is missing from these tables; in studies checked, under half for an unresolved V gene and the rest for unknown reasons. The sample table contains fewer than 35,000 clones; only one count was recorded for about 80% of them. Of the sample, roughly 0.99% is held by the ten largest clones. Overall study outcomes, separate from this receptor: Numbers of sequenced blood memory CD4+ clonotypes were comparable, with averages of approximately 39,000 in patients and around 30,000 in controls. Autoreactive clonotypes were reported to be detected serially in the blood of the same patients and of different patients, but not in the blood of healthy controls. Certain blood memory CD4+ repertoires from patients and controls had no sequences that matched autoreactive T cell clones. Plots comparing CSF and blood CD4+ T cell clonotypes from the same patient highlighted HCRT-specific and TRIB2-specific autoreactive clonotypes.

For TCR Vbeta sequencing, memory CD4+ T cells were sorted ex vivo from the peripheral blood of both healthy controls and narcolepsy patients. Points on this clone: Its antigen target is currently unknown. No base quality values were provided; no much bigger clone lies one nucleotide off.

This chain joins TRBV7-2 to TRBJ2-2, with 9 bases in between that match TRBD2. Sequenced material: CD45RA- memory CD4+ T cells from PBMCs. Sample cell subset or site, as interpreted from the label and publication: memory T cells sorted ex vivo from peripheral blood. This clonotype was obtained from a human donor with narcolepsy. The CDR3 protein: CASSIGGAGGTGELFF. The nucleotide sequence reads TGTGCCAGCAGTATAGGGGGAGCGGGGGGCACCGGGGAGCTGTTTTTT.